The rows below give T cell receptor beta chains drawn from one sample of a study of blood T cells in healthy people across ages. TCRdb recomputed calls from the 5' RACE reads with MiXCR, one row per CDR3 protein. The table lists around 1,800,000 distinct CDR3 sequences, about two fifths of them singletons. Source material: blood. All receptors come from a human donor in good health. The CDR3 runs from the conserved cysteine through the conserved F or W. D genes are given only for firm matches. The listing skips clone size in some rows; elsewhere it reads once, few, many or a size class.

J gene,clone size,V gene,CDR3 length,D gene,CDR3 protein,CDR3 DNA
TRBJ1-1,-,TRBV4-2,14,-,CASSQAGMNTEAFF,TGTGCCAGCAGTCAAGCAGGGATGAACACTGAAGCTTTCTTT
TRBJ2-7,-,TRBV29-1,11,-,CSVVEGYEQYF,TGCAGCGTTGTGGAGGGGTACGAGCAGTACTTC
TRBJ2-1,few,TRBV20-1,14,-,CSAPTGVLYNEQFF,TGCAGTGCTCCCACAGGAGTCCTCTACAATGAGCAGTTCTTC
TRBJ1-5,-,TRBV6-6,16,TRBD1,CASSYSGQGDREPQHF,TGTGCCAGCAGTTACTCGGGACAGGGCGACAGGGAGCCCCAGCATTTT
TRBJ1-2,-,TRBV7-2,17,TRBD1,CASSPYGTGAAGDGYTF,TGTGCCAGCAGCCCGTACGGGACAGGGGCGGCCGGGGATGGCTACACCTTC
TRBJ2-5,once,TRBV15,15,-,CATSREQGGQETQYF,TGTGCCACCAGCAGAGAACAGGGGGGGCAAGAGACCCAGTACTTC
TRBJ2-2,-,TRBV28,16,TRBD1,CASSLLKQGNAGELFF,TGTGCCAGCAGCTTGTTAAAACAGGGGAATGCCGGGGAGCTGTTTTTT
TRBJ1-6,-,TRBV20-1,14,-,CSARDLPGDSPLHF,TGCAGTGCTAGAGATCTTCCAGGGGATTCACCCCTCCACTTT
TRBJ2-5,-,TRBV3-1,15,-,CASSQLAEGQETQYF,TGTGCCAGCAGCCAACTCGCGGAGGGCCAAGAGACCCAGTACTTC
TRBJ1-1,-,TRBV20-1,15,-,CSARDFTTGGTEAFF,TGCAGTGCTAGAGATTTCACAACCGGAGGGACTGAAGCTTTCTTT
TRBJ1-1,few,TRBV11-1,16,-,CASSFGGFGGVTEAFF,TGTGCCAGCAGCTTTGGGGGCTTCGGGGGCGTCACTGAAGCTTTCTTT
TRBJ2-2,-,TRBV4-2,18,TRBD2,CASSQWTSGGTGTGELFF,TGTGCCAGCAGCCAATGGACTAGCGGGGGGACGGGCACCGGGGAGCTGTTTTTT
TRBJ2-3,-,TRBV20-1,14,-,CSARTGPTTDTQYF,TGCAGTGCTAGAACGGGTCCGACCACAGATACGCAGTATTTT
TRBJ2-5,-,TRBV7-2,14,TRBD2,CASSWGGGDETQYF,TGTGCCAGTAGCTGGGGCGGGGGAGATGAGACCCAGTACTTC
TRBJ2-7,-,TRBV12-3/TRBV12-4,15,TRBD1,CASSKTGEGSYEQYF,TGTGCCAGCAGCAAGACAGGGGAAGGCTCCTACGAGCAGTACTTC
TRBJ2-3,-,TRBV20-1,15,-,CSAHRTGAPTDTQYF,TGCAGTGCTCACCGAACGGGGGCACCCACAGATACGCAGTATTTT
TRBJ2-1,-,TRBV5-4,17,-,CASSLDFGLSGGNEQFF,TGTGCCAGCAGCTTGGATTTCGGCCTCTCCGGTGGCAATGAGCAGTTCTTC
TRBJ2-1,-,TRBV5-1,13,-,CASSLRSGSEQFF,TGCGCCAGCAGCTTGCGATCGGGGAGTGAGCAGTTCTTC
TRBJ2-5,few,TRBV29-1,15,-,CSVEVAEAPRETQYF,TGCAGCGTTGAAGTAGCGGAGGCCCCCCGGGAGACCCAGTACTTC
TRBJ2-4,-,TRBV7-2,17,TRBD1,CASSLDFLGTGGGEQYF,TGTGCCAGCAGCTTAGACTTCCTGGGGACAGGGGGTGGGGAGCAGTACTTC
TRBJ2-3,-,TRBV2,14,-,CASTSMGAADTQYF,TGTGCCAGCACATCGATGGGGGCCGCAGATACGCAGTATTTT
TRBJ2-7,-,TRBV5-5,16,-,CASSSPGTASSYEQYF,TGTGCCAGCAGCTCCCCAGGGACGGCAAGCTCCTACGAGCAGTACTTC
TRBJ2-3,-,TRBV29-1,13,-,CSQSLPSTDTQYF,TGCAGCCAAAGCCTCCCTAGCACAGATACGCAGTATTTT